This T cell receptor beta chain was captured in a study of PD-1 blockade in classical Hodgkin lymphoma. Exposure to brentuximab vedotin varied, and each patient had relapsed following autologous stem cell transplantation. The study recorded best responses of complete response, partial response or progressive disease. Sequencing was performed with immunoSEQ multiplex PCR; in TCRdb, only in-frame clones are kept and a portion is missing. The repertoire includes about 110,000 clones, 80% to 90% of them detected once, and 15% to 20% sits in the top ten. Germline lookup yields CDR1 SGHAT and CDR2 FQNNGV. There are 15 residues in the CDR3. V dropped 3 bases and J dropped 4 bases, with 12 bases sitting between them. Turning to this clone: Its antigen is still unknown.

Study results and caveats: Patients starting nivolumab under 1 year after ASCT were excluded.

The source is a human donor with classical Hodgkin lymphoma. The rearrangement uses TRBV11-2 and TRBJ2-2, with D perhaps given as TRBD1 or TRBD2 (6 bases each). The starting material was peripheral blood mononuclear cells (PBMCs), obtained before the second cycle of nivolumab. The CDR3, as DNA: TGTGCCAGCAGCTTTAGGGGGGCGCCCACCGGGGAGCTGTTTTTT. Its translation is CASSFRGAPTGELFF. Based on the CDR3 plus reference TRBV11-2 and TRBJ2-2, the full variable domain is EAGVAQSPRYKIIEKRQSVAFWCNPISGHATLYWYQQILGQGPKLLIQFQNNGVVDDSQLPKDRFSAERLKGVDSTLKIQPAKLEDSAVYLCASSFRGAPTGELFFGEGSRLTVL.